These T cell receptor beta chains were read from a single sample in a study of blood T cell repertoires in COVID-19. TCRdb's copy holds only in-frame clones and misses some; the assay was immunoSEQ multiplex PCR. The sample contains 200,000 to 300,000 clones, nearly 95% of which appear only once. Sequenced material: peripheral blood. Every receptor here comes from a young man with COVID-19, enrolled during active disease. Each CDR3 is given with its conserved first and last residue. D genes are given only for firm matches. Clone size is stated in some rows and not others, as once, few, many or a class when expanded.

d_call clone_size j_call v_call cdr3_nt cdr3_aa
- - TRBJ1-1 TRBV3-1/TRBV3-2 TGTGCCAGCAGCCCGCCCGACAAGAACACTGAAGCTTTCTTT CASSPPDKNTEAFF
TRBD1 - TRBJ1-1 TRBV5-1 TGCGCCAGCAGCATAATTACAGGGGTGAACACTGAAGCTTTCTTT CASSIITGVNTEAFF
TRBD1 - TRBJ1-4 TRBV19 TGTGCCAGTAGTCCAGGGGGCGGAGGTGAAAAACTGTTTTTT CASSPGGGGEKLFF
TRBD1 - TRBJ1-4 TRBV19 TGTGCCAGTAAAGGGGGACAGTTTAATGAAAAACTGTTTTTT CASKGGQFNEKLFF
- - TRBJ1-2 TRBV11-3 TGTGCCAGCAGCCCCCCGAGCCATAACTATGGCTACACCTTC CASSPPSHNYGYTF
- - TRBJ1-1 TRBV5-4 TGTGCCAGCTCACTCCGGGGGGGAAGCACTGAAGCTTTCTTT CASSLRGGSTEAFF
- - TRBJ2-7 TRBV9 TGTGCCAGCAGCGGATCAAGTAGCTCCTACGAGCAGTACTTC CASSGSSSSYEQYF
- - TRBJ2-7 TRBV7-9 TGTGCCAGCAGCTCTGGAGGGAGGGGGTCCGAGCAGTACTTC CASSSGGRGSEQYF
TRBD1 - TRBJ1-6 TRBV6-6 TGTGCCAGCAGTTACCACGCGGACAGGGATGGACCCCTCCACTTT CASSYHADRDGPLHF
TRBD2 - TRBJ2-2 TRBV7-2 TGTGCCAGCAGCTTAGCGGGGGCGGGGGGCACCGGGGAGCTGTTTTTT CASSLAGAGGTGELFF
- - TRBJ1-1 TRBV9 TGTGCCAGCAGCGGAGCGGACAGACTGAACACTGAAGCTTTCTTT CASSGADRLNTEAFF
- - TRBJ1-5 TRBV6-4 TGTGCCAGCTCCCTGCGGCCCCAGCATTTT CASSLRPQHF
- - TRBJ2-3 TRBV19 TGTGCCAGTAGTATAGGAACAGGAATGAAAGGCGCAGATACGCAGTATTTT CASSIGTGMKGADTQYF
- - TRBJ1-2 TRBV12-5 TGTGCTAGTGCCGGCACAGATCGGACACTCAACTATGGCTACACCTTC CASAGTDRTLNYGYTF
- - TRBJ1-2 TRBV3-1/TRBV3-2 TGTGCCAGCAGCCCTCTCGGGGGGAATGGCTACACCTTC CASSPLGGNGYTF
TRBD1 once TRBJ2-1 TRBV3-1/TRBV3-2 TGTGCCAGCAGCCCAGGGGGTGGGACAGGGCAGTTCTTC CASSPGGGTGQFF
- - TRBJ2-7 TRBV7-2 TGTGCCAGCAGCATACAGACGGGGGACTACGAGCAGTACTTC CASSIQTGDYEQYF
- once TRBJ2-4 TRBV5-1 TGCGCCAGCAGCCCGGGACAGTCGGGGGACATTCAGTACTTC CASSPGQSGDIQYF
TRBD1 - TRBJ1-5 TRBV5-1 TGCGCCAGCAGCCAGGGGGCAGGGAGCAATCAGCCCCAGCATTTT CASSQGAGSNQPQHF
- - TRBJ1-2 TRBV9 TGTGCCAGCAGCGTAGGCAGGGGAGACTATGGCTACACCTTC CASSVGRGDYGYTF
- - TRBJ2-2 TRBV5-1 TGCGCCAGCGGCCGACAGATGCCCGGGGAGCTGTTTTTT CASGRQMPGELFF
TRBD1 - TRBJ1-1 TRBV7-9 TGTGCCAGCAGCTTTGCCGGGACAGGGGGCTTGGACACTGAAGCTTTCTTT CASSFAGTGGLDTEAFF
- once TRBJ2-1 TRBV14 TGTGCCAGCAGCCAAGATTTAGTGGGGGGCTCCTACAATGAGCAGTTCTTC CASSQDLVGGSYNEQFF
TRBD1 - TRBJ2-2 TRBV12-5 TGTGCTAGTGGAACGGGACAGGGGAATACCGGGGAGCTGTTTTTT CASGTGQGNTGELFF
TRBD1 - TRBJ1-2 TRBV5-4 TGTGCCAGCAGCTTGGTTGAGTCGGGACAGGGCGCCTATGGCTACACCTTC CASSLVESGQGAYGYTF
TRBD1 - TRBJ1-1 TRBV9 TGTGCCAGCAGGCAGGGACAGGGGGCTTCGACTGAAGCTTTCTTT CASRQGQGASTEAFF
- - TRBJ1-2 TRBV27 TGTGCCAGCAGTTTGTCGCAGGGCTATGGCTACACCTTC CASSLSQGYGYTF
TRBD1 - TRBJ2-2 TRBV19 TGTGCCAGTAAACCGACAGGGCCAAACACCGGGGAGCTGTTTTTT CASKPTGPNTGELFF
TRBD1 - TRBJ1-2 TRBV27 TGTGCCAGCAGTCCCTCCCTAGGTGGGACAGGGGGCGATGGCTACACCTTC CASSPSLGGTGGDGYTF
- - TRBJ2-7 TRBV3-1/TRBV3-2 TGTGCCAGCAGCCCAGAGAGGGGGATCCCCTACGAGCAGTACTTC CASSPERGIPYEQYF
TRBD2 once TRBJ2-5 TRBV5-4 TGTGCCAGCAGCTCCCCAACAGCGGGGGACCAAGAGACCCAGTACTTC CASSSPTAGDQETQYF
TRBD2 - TRBJ2-7 TRBV7-9 TGTGCCAGCAGCCTCCCCACTAGCGTAGCCTACGAGCAGTACTTC CASSLPTSVAYEQYF
TRBD1 - TRBJ1-1 TRBV14 TGTGCCAGCAGCCAGACCGGACAGGGGAACACTGAAGCTTTCTTT CASSQTGQGNTEAFF
- - TRBJ2-7 TRBV5-4 TGTGCCAGCAGCTCTGGCGACAGCTACTACGAGCAGTACTTC CASSSGDSYYEQYF
- - TRBJ2-3 TRBV24-1 TGTGCCACCAGTGATTCTCAGGGAGGTGGGCCAGATACGCAGTATTTT CATSDSQGGGPDTQYF
TRBD1 - TRBJ1-2 TRBV7-9 TGTGCCGCCGGGACAGGGGGCGTCTATGGCTACACCTTC CAAGTGGVYGYTF
- - TRBJ2-5 TRBV7-9 TGTGCCAGCAGCTTAGGGCTAGGGGCTATCCAAGAGACCCAGTACTTC CASSLGLGAIQETQYF
TRBD1 - TRBJ2-7 TRBV5-6 TGTGCCAGCAGCCTCCGGGACAGACCCTCCTACGAGCAGTACTTC CASSLRDRPSYEQYF
- - TRBJ2-7 TRBV9 TGTGCCAGCAGCGTAGGCGGGGAGTACGAGCAGTACTTC CASSVGGEYEQYF
TRBD1 - TRBJ2-7 TRBV12-3/TRBV12-4 TGTGCCAGCAGAGGACAGGGGACCTACGAGCAGTACTTC CASRGQGTYEQYF
- - TRBJ1-3 TRBV30 TGTGCCTGGCACATCCCCTCCTTAAACACCATATATTTT CAWHIPSLNTIYF
- - TRBJ2-7 TRBV7-9 TGTGCCAGCAGCCCAAGGACAGCGGACCGAGGCTCCTACGAGCAGTACTTC CASSPRTADRGSYEQYF
- - TRBJ1-2 TRBV12-3/TRBV12-4 TGTGCCAGCAGTTCCAGAACCGGCTACACCTTC CASSSRTGYTF
TRBD1 - TRBJ2-3 TRBV10-2 TGCGCCAGCAGTGAGGGGACAGGCACAGATACGCAGTATTTT CASSEGTGTDTQYF
TRBD2 few TRBJ2-1 TRBV7-9 TGTGCCAGCAGCTTAGCCTTAGCGGGGGGAACCTACAATGAGCAGTTCTTC CASSLALAGGTYNEQFF
- - TRBJ1-2 TRBV7-5 TGTGTCAGAAGCACCACAGGGTTTTTTAACTATGGCTACACCTTC CVRSTTGFFNYGYTF
TRBD1 - TRBJ2-7 TRBV7-6 TGTGCCAGCAGCTTCGGGACAGGGGTCTCCTACGAGCAGTACTTC CASSFGTGVSYEQYF
TRBD1 - TRBJ2-3 TRBV27 TGTGCCAGCAGCCACAGGGGGCGCACAGATACGCAGTATTTT CASSHRGRTDTQYF
TRBD1 - TRBJ1-5 TRBV18 TGTGCCAGCTCACGAGACGGACAGGGGAGAAATCAGCCCCAGCATTTT CASSRDGQGRNQPQHF
- - TRBJ1-4 TRBV5-1 TGCGCCAGCAGCGCTACAACTAATGAAAAACTGTTTTTT CASSATTNEKLFF
- - TRBJ2-1 TRBV5-4 TGTGCCAGCAGCTCGGACTTCTACAATGAGCAGTTCTTC CASSSDFYNEQFF
- - TRBJ2-2 TRBV5-1 TGCGCCAGCAGCTTCCGGGGTCCGAACACCGGGGAGCTGTTTTTT CASSFRGPNTGELFF
- - TRBJ2-5 TRBV4-2 TGTGCCAGCAGCCAAACAGGGCGAGAGACCCAGTACTTC CASSQTGRETQYF